This TCR beta chain derives from a study of identical twins. Notes on the study in general: Cord blood beta clonotypes present at high abundance carried fewer insertions; no such pattern appeared in memory repertoires. Invariant MAIT and iNKT cells may have partly biased zero-insertion analyses.

A note on this clonotype: Antigen specificity is unknown.

MiXCR was run by TCRdb on the 5' RACE reads, yielding one entry per CDR3 protein. The sample yields a few hundred thousand distinct CDR3 sequences, about 8.3% seen once. This CDR3 has 14 residues. Germline V gene lookup returns CDR1 MNHEY and CDR2 SVGAGI. The V and J ends lost 2 bases and 1 base respectively, with 8 bases between them. Separately, the same data were catalogued under a study of yellow fever vaccine responses in identical twins. That study adds: Twin vaccine T cell responses reportedly seemed partly convergent, partly personalized.

The sequence derives from a woman aged 18-30 years in good health. The material sequenced was CD8+ T cells sorted from blood. The chain recombines TRBV6-5 with TRBJ2-5; D is undetermined. CDR3 loop: CASSYISGQETQYF. As DNA, the CDR3 is TGTGCCAGCAGTTACATCTCGGGCCAAGAGACCCAGTACTTC.